Detailed here is one T cell receptor beta chain. V lost 1 base and J 2 bases, leaving 12 bases between the germline ends. CDR1 and CDR2 (germline): SGHVS, FNYEAQ. This CDR3 spans 15 amino acids. The sample belongs to a study of blood T cell repertoires in COVID-19. Study details: Acute and convalescent COVID-19 specimens originated in the United States, Italy and Spain. In each case, the material was cDNA or gDNA derived from T cells, B-cell-depleted T cells, or PBMCs.

In the authors' methods: Amplification of reference gene primers provided the estimated nucleated cell counts. Only in-frame clones appear in the TCRdb table, and some are missing; sequencing was by immunoSEQ multiplex PCR. V and J calls and clone size are as listed in that table; D and trimming were resolved from the DNA. Among 55,000 or so clones listed, 70% to 90% were seen once. This TCR was recovered from a man aged 60-69 years with active or convalescent COVID-19. What was sequenced was peripheral blood. J is TRBJ2-7 and V is TRBV7-6; D is unclear. The CDR3 DNA is TGTGCCAGCAGCTTAGTGGGCCAGGCAGCCTACGAGCAGTACTTC. Protein sequence: CASSLVGQAAYEQYF.